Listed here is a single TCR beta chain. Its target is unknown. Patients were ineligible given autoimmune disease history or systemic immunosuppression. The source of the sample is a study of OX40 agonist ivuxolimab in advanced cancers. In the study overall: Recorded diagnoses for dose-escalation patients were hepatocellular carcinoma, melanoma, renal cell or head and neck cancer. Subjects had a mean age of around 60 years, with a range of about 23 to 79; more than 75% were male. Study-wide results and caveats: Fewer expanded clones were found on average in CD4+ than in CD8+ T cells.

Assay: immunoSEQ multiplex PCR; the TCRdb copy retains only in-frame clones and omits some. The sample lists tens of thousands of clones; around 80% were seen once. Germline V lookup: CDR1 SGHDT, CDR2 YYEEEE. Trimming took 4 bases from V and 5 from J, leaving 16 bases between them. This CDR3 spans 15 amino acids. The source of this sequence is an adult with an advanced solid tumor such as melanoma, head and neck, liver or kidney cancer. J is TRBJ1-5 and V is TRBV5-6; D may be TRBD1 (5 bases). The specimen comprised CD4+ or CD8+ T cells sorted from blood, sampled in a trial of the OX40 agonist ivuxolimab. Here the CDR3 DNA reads TGTGCCAGCAGCAAAGGACAATTGTGGGATCAGCCCCAGCATTTT. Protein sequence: CASSKGQLWDQPQHF.